This T cell receptor beta chain was sequenced during a study of cytomegalovirus exposure and HLA in healthy donors. Study-level results: Accounts indicate the classifier identified cytomegalovirus status with strong specificity and sensitivity.

With 6 bases removed from V and 0 bases from J, the gap between germline ends came to 7 bases. This CDR3 spans 13 amino acids. Germline CDR1 LNHDA, CDR2 SQIVND (reference sequence). This clone was seen only a few times. What it binds is unknown. PCR employed 60 Vbeta and 13 Jbeta primers. Only in-frame clones appear in the TCRdb table, and some are missing; sequencing was by immunoSEQ multiplex PCR. The data hold about 150,000 clones, with about 70% observed a single time. This receptor was obtained from a middle-aged woman in good health and CMV-seronegative. The V gene is TRBV19, the J gene TRBJ2-3, with D possibly TRBD2 on 5 matching bases. Sequencing input: PBMCs. CDR3 DNA: TGTGCCAGTAGGAGGGCAAGCACAGATACGCAGTATTTT. This codes for CASRRASTDTQYF.